This T cell receptor (beta chain) stems from a study of shared clonotypes between healthy human individuals. Profiled with immunoSEQ multiplex PCR; TCRdb holds only in-frame clones, not every one. The sample records around 2.1 million clones, under 97% being singletons. V lost 0 bases to trimming and J lost 0 bases, with 13 bases between them. The CDR3 loop spans 17 amino acids. The germline V gene has CDR1 SGDLS and CDR2 YYNGEE. This sequence was found in a man aged 18-30 years in good health. The chain employs TRBV9 and TRBJ1-3, with a weak D call TRBD1 (6 bases). The sequencing sample was made of naive CD4+ T cells sorted from blood. Documented subset: CD45RA+ positively selected. This CDR3 is CASSVGRQGHSGNTIYF. CDR3 DNA sequence: TGTGCCAGCAGCGTAGGGAGGCAGGGACACTCTGGAAACACCATATATTTT.